Following are 20 T cell receptor beta chains from one sample sequenced in a study of identical twins. TCRdb recomputed calls from the 5' RACE reads with MiXCR, one row per CDR3 protein. This repertoire shows about 500,000 distinct CDR3 sequences, roughly an eighth found once; its top ten account for approximately 1%. These data were also filed under a second study, of yellow fever vaccine responses in identical twins.

Sequenced sample: CD4+ T cells sorted from blood. The receptors come from a woman aged 18-29 years in good health.

V usage is TRBV29-1 and J usage is TRBJ2-2, with TRBD1 as a possible D gene (6 bases). The CDR3 runs 13 residues. The V and J ends lost 4 bases and 2 bases respectively, with 8 bases between them. Germline values: CDR1 SQVTM, CDR2 ANQGSEA. This chain's CDR3 is CSVGTVNTGELFF. Here the CDR3 DNA reads TGCAGCGTTGGGACAGTTAACACCGGGGAGCTGTTTTTT.

This clonotype was detected only a few times. The chain links TRBV5-5 to TRBJ2-6; D is tentatively TRBD1 or TRBD2 (5 bases each). The CDR3 has 16 residues. The ends were cut back, 0 bases at V and 2 bases at J, with 9 bases in the middle. Germline values: CDR1 SGHKS, CDR2 YYEKEE (reference sequence). The CDR3 loop is CASSLGGNAGANVLTF. The CDR3 coding sequence is TGTGCCAGCAGCTTGGGGGGGAACGCTGGGGCCAACGTCCTGACTTTC. Together with reference TRBV5-5 and TRBJ2-6, the CDR3 gives the full variable domain: DAGVTQSPTHLIKTRGQQVTLRCSPISGHKSVSWYQQVLGQGPQFIFQYYEKEERGRGNFPDRFSARQFPNYSSELNVNALLLGDSALYLCASSLGGNAGANVLTFGAGSRLTVL.

The gene calls are TRBV7-9 and TRBJ2-7; the D is unclear. Trimming took 7 bases from V and 5 from J, leaving 15 bases between them. The CDR3 length is 13 residues. CDR1 and CDR2 from the germline V gene are SEHNR and FQNEAQ (reference sequence). The CDR3 DNA reads TGTGCCAGCACCCTTAGGGCCCAGGACGAGCAGTACTTC. Protein: CASTLRAQDEQYF.

In this sample, this clonotype turned up a few times. The V call is TRBV2, the J call TRBJ1-5; the D is unclear. The V and J ends lost 7 bases and 0 bases respectively, with 10 bases between them. In germline, CDR1 is SNHLY, CDR2 FYNNEI. This CDR3 comprises 14 residues. CDR3 sequence (DNA): TGTGCCAGCACCCGGGAGGATAGCAATCAGCCCCAGCATTTT. Translation: CASTREDSNQPQHF.

The rearrangement uses TRBV12-3 or TRBV12-4 and TRBJ1-6; 10 nucleotides align to TRBD1. The CDR3 runs 15 residues. J lost 9 bases, V lost 1 base, and 3 bases had no gene match. The CDR3 nucleotides read TGTGCCAGCAGTTTAGGGGGGACAGGGGTTTCACCCCTCCACTTT. Its protein is CASSLGGTGVSPLHF.

The chain links TRBV7-6 to TRBJ2-3; 7 nucleotides align to TRBD2. CDR3 length: 15 residues. The V gene's germline CDR1 is SGHVS and CDR2 FNYEAQ. V lost 1 base to trimming and J lost 4 bases; unmatched junction nucleotides: 5. CDR3 nucleotides: TGTGCCAGCAGCTTAGGGCCTAGCGGCTCAGATACGCAGTATTTT. It encodes CASSLGPSGSDTQYF.

The chain carries TRBV20-1 and TRBJ2-7; possible D gene TRBD2, 5 bases. The CDR3 covers 14 residues. The germline V and J ends were trimmed by 6 bases and 2 bases, with 17 bases remaining between them. Germline V lookup: CDR1 DFQATT, CDR2 SNEGSKA (reference sequence). CDR3 sequence (DNA): TGCAGTGCGCCCGGTCGGGGATCAACCTACGAGCAGTACTTC. Translation gives CSAPGRGSTYEQYF.

The chain recombines TRBV3-1 with TRBJ2-7; unclear D gene. This CDR3 has 12 residues. CDR1 is LGHDT and CDR2 is YNNKEL in the germline V gene (reference sequence). Trimming left V 0 bases short and J 4 bases short, with 4 bases between. In nucleotides, the CDR3 is TGTGCCAGCAGCCAAGAACAATACGAGCAGTACTTC. Its translation: CASSQEQYEQYF.

The chain has TRBV5-1 and TRBJ1-6, with a tentative D call TRBD1 (5 bases). The CDR3 runs to 16 residues. The V end lost 0 bases, the J end lost 8 bases, and 15 bases lay between the germline ends. Germline assignment: CDR1 SGHRS and CDR2 YFSETQ. The CDR3: CASSLERGIGYSPLHF. CDR3 nucleotide sequence: TGCGCCAGCAGCTTGGAGCGGGGGATAGGGTATTCACCCCTCCACTTT.

Concerning this clonotype: A read error may be the cause here, since a much bigger clone is one base away. V is TRBV9 and J is TRBJ2-2, with 11 bases that match TRBD1. Germline values: CDR1 SGDLS, CDR2 YYNGEE. The CDR3 sequence is 15 residues long. The CDR3 protein is CASSLRTGGTGGLFF. CDR3 in DNA: TGTGCCAGCAGCCTTCGGACAGGGGGCACCGGGGGGCTGTTTTTT.

As for this clonotype: The junction and the germline gene differ at one end; a read error may be behind it. J is TRBJ2-7 and V is TRBV18; 12 bases match TRBD1. Germline CDR1 is KGHSH and CDR2 is LQKENI. There are 13 residues in the CDR3. The CDR3 sequence is CASTPGQGAEQYF. The CDR3 DNA reads as TGTGCCAGCACACCGGGACAGGGGGCAGAGCAGTACTTC.

The chain has TRBV10-2 and TRBJ2-7; 11 positions agree with TRBD2. This CDR3 comprises 15 residues. Germline V gives CDR1 WSHSY, CDR2 SAAADI. J lost 3 bases, V lost 6 bases, and 7 bases had no gene match. CDR3: CASRPPGLAVYEQYF. As DNA, the CDR3 is TGCGCCAGCAGACCCCCGGGACTAGCGGTCTACGAGCAGTACTTC.

The table lists this clonotype with many counts. The J gene is TRBJ2-2, the V gene TRBV28; 9 nucleotides agree with TRBD2. CDR1 is MDHEN and CDR2 is SYDVKM in the germline V gene. J was trimmed by 2 bases and V by 5 bases; bases with no gene match: 6. This CDR3 is built from 16 residues. CDR3 region: CASSNAGGGNTGELFF. In DNA form, the CDR3 reads TGTGCCAGCAGTAATGCGGGAGGGGGAAACACCGGGGAGCTGTTTTTT. The variable domain in full, completed from reference TRBV28 and TRBJ2-2, reads DVKVTQSSRYLVKRTGEKVFLECVQDMDHENMFWYRQDPGLGLRLIYFSYDVKMKEKGDIPEGYSVSREKKERFSLILESASTNQTSMYLCASSNAGGGNTGELFFGEGSRLTVL.

This clonotype has more than one count but fewer than ten. V and J are TRBV7-2 and TRBJ1-2, with D possibly being TRBD1 (5 bases). CDR1 and CDR2 from the germline V gene are SGHTA and FQGNSA. The V and J ends lost 5 bases and 7 bases respectively, with 14 bases between them. The CDR3 covers 13 residues. Written as DNA, the CDR3 is TGTGCCAGCAGCCCTGCCCGGAGGGGTGGCTACACCTTC. Its protein product is CASSPARRGGYTF.

The chain carries TRBV20-1 and TRBJ2-1; either TRBD1 or TRBD2 may supply D (5 bases each). V lost 3 bases and J lost 2, with 17 bases in between. CDR1 and CDR2 (germline): DFQATT, SNEGSKA (reference sequence). The CDR3 extends over 16 amino acids. The chain's CDR3 is CSASAPGQATYNEQFF. CDR3 nucleotide sequence: TGCAGTGCTAGCGCCCCGGGGCAGGCTACCTACAATGAGCAGTTCTTC.

A word on this clonotype: Given the absence of the conserved phenylalanine or tryptophan at the CDR3 end, a read error is likely. The limits of the CDR3 on the DNA are not certain, so only TCRdb's listed CDR3 is given. The rearrangement links TRBV12-3 or TRBV12-4 to TRBJ1-2; TRBD1, the table's D call, lacks a check against the DNA. The CDR3 length is 12 residues, termini included. CDR3 in amino acids: CASSSPTGPPVL.

Many counts were recorded for this clonotype. The chain combines TRBV3-1 with TRBJ2-3; 8 bases align to TRBD2. The germline gives CDR1 LGHDT, CDR2 YNNKEL (reference sequence). The CDR3 covers 15 residues. Trimming cost V 4 bases and J 0 bases; bases outside gene matches: 3. The CDR3 spells CASSPSSGSTDTQYF. CDR3 nucleotides: TGTGCCAGCAGCCCATCTAGCGGGAGCACAGATACGCAGTATTTT.

This clonotype was observed a handful of times. The chain's CDR3 is CASSPTSGAAWEQFF. The DNA for the CDR3 is TGTGCCAGCAGCCCGACTAGCGGGGCTGCCTGGGAGCAGTTCTTC. The chain recombines TRBV7-9 with TRBJ2-1, with TRBD2 identical over 11 bases. The CDR3 has 15 amino acids. The V gene's germline CDR1 is SEHNR and CDR2 FQNEAQ (reference sequence). The V gene end was trimmed by 5 bases and the J gene end by 10 bases; junction bases not matched to a gene: 10.

This clonotype was seen only a few times. This chain uses TRBV7-8 with TRBJ1-5; TRBD1 agrees at 9 bases. The V gene end was trimmed by 5 bases and the J gene end by 7 bases; junction bases not matched to a gene: 6. The CDR3 sequence is 14 residues long. CDR1 SGHVS and CDR2 FQNEAQ come from the germline V gene. CDR3: CASSPTGGWQPQHF. The CDR3 DNA sequence: TGTGCCAGCAGCCCCACAGGGGGCTGGCAGCCCCAGCATTTT.

This clonotype was observed a handful of times. J is TRBJ1-2 and V is TRBV10-3; D unclear. The CDR3 is 11 residues long. V shed 2 bases and J shed 4 bases, with 2 bases lying between them. Per germline, CDR1 ENHRY and CDR2 SYGVKD. CDR3 sequence (DNA): TGTGCCATCAGTGAGACCTATGGCTACACCTTC. Translating it yields CAISETYGYTF.